Below, one T cell receptor beta chain is given with its context. The sample comes from a study of blood T cell repertoires in COVID-19. Libraries were prepared by immunoSEQ multiplex PCR; TCRdb keeps only in-frame clonotypes and omits some of them. Here the sample spans around 300,000 clones, less than 85% being singletons. CDR1 and CDR2 from the germline V gene are LNHDA and SQIVND (reference sequence). Between the trimmed V and J ends, which lost 5 bases and 3 bases, there was a span of 29 bases. This CDR3 spans 19 amino acids. The sequencing input was PBMCs or T cells enriched from blood (not recorded which). The rearrangement uses TRBV19 and TRBJ2-7; possible D gene TRBD2, 7 bases. The source of this sequence is a woman in her forties or fifties who had recovered from COVID-19. CDR3 DNA: TGTGCCAGTAGTTCCCAGGGCGGGGGCCCATCCCGCGGGGTCTACGAGCAGTACTTC. Translating it yields CASSSQGGGPSRGVYEQYF.